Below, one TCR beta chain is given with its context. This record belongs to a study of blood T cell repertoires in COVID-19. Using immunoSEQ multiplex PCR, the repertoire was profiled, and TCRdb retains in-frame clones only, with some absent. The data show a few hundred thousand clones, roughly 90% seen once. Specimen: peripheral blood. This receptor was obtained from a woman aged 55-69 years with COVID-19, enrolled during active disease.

The CDR3 sequence: CASSMTSTDTQYF. The CDR3 DNA reads TGTGCCAGCAGCATGACTAGCACAGATACGCAGTATTTT. The chain joins TRBV7-3 to TRBJ2-3; D remains unclear. Trimming cost V 5 bases and J 0 bases, with 6 bases left between them. The CDR3 contains 13 residues. Germline CDR1 and CDR2: SGHTA and FQGTGA.